The TCR beta chain described here comes from a study of blood T cell repertoires in COVID-19. Study-wide context: COVID-19 samples from acute and convalescent phases originated in the United States, Italy and Spain. Sources were T cells, B-cell-depleted T cells, or PBMCs; the material itself was cDNA or gDNA.

This clone counts as medium-sized. Looked up from germline, CDR1 is MNHEY and CDR2 is SMNVEV (reference sequence). The CDR3 length is 14 residues. Trimming pared 9 bases from V and 8 bases from J, leaving 19 bases between. Original handling: Reference gene primer amplification in the assay estimated nucleated cell counts. TCRdb's table, derived via immunoSEQ multiplex PCR, lists solely in-frame clones and lacks some. The D gene and trimming were derived from the DNA, and the V and J assignments and clone size from that table. The data contain about 140,000 clones, 84% of them singletons. Sample: peripheral blood. The sequence came from a human donor in a cohort sampled during active COVID-19. The chain recombines TRBV27 with TRBJ1-4; D call uncertain. The CDR3 sequence is CASQSSLGAEKLFF. The CDR3 nucleotides read TGTGCCAGTCAATCATCCTTGGGAGCAGAAAAACTGTTTTTT.